This T cell receptor (beta chain) was documented in a study of blood T cell repertoires in COVID-19 (TCRdb year 2020). Regarding the study in general: Samples from collaborators originated in the United States, Italy and Spain and spanned both the acute and convalescent phases of COVID-19. The material from the prospective study consisted of cDNA or gDNA derived from T cells, B-cell-depleted T cells, or PBMCs. Deeply sampled blood TCRbeta repertoires from subjects exposed to, actively infected with, or recovered from COVID-19 were included in the dataset. The repertoires were made available in a free public database intended to serve as a resource for research on the immune response to SARS-CoV-2. The samples were drawn from two sources: the first 160 participants of the ongoing ImmuneRACE study, and 950 to 1,500 subjects contributed by 6 global collaborators. Nearly every sample came with metadata listing a de-identified subject ID, COVID-19 status, age in years and sex. Where HLA class I and class II types were available, the types were taken from metadata supplied by the sample provider, not from assay-based typing.

In Seattle, one collaborating source enrolled patients while the infection was active and tracked those patients longitudinally over the course of disease. Collaborating institutions collected whole blood in K2EDTA tubes following their own protocols. Collaborator samples were shipped for TCRbeta analysis as frozen whole blood, isolated PBMCs, or DNA extracted from either sample type. The immunoSEQ Assay, a bias-controlled multiplex PCR, was used to amplify TCRbeta CDR3 regions from genomic DNA. In the source study's methods: The number of nucleated cells in each sample was estimated from the amplification of reference gene primers within the assay. To quantify the absolute abundance of each unique TCRbeta CDR3 rearrangement, sequence reads were collapsed and filtered. For each sample, productive Simpson clonality was calculated by taking the square root of Simpson's diversity index across productive rearrangements. TCRdb mirrors the immuneACCESS table, restricted to in-frame sequences. Some clones are absent from its copies; in checked studies, under half trace to an unresolved V gene, and the reason for the others is unknown. That table supplies the V and J calls and clone size; D and trimming were determined from the DNA. The sample has roughly 280,000 clones on record, 70% to 90% of them singletons. The ten largest clones capture about 5% of the sample.

V and J lose 6 bases and 7 bases, and a span of 16 bases separates them. Taken from the germline V gene (reference sequence), the CDR1 and CDR2 loops are MNHNY and SVGAGI. The CDR3 holds 15 amino acids from the cysteine to the phenylalanine. The retained sequence is limited to the CDR3, 45 bases, with the frame set at the first base. For this clone: What antigen it recognizes has not been identified. No much larger clone is present one base from it, and per-base qualities are unavailable.

The study at large found these results: Clinical and demographic metadata were provided uncurated, with the amount varying by source and participant.

The receptor comes from a woman aged 55-75 years with COVID-19, enrolled during active disease. Recombination connected TRBV6-6 to TRBJ1-6; TRBD1 could be the D gene, as 6 bases match. Input material: peripheral blood. The bases read TGTGCCAGCAGCCACCTGACAGGATGGAATTCACCCCTCCACTTT. This codes for CASSHLTGWNSPLHF.